This TCR beta chain derives from a study of blood T cell repertoires in COVID-19. Study-level background: The United States, Italy and Spain supplied acute and convalescent COVID-19 samples. The analysed material was cDNA or gDNA that came from T cells, B-cell-depleted T cells, or PBMCs.

Trimming removed 2 bases from V and 6 bases from J; junction bases left unmatched: 11. The CDR3 runs 18 residues. Germline V gene lookup returns CDR1 KGHSH and CDR2 LQKENI. Original data processing: Using reference gene primer amplification, nucleated cell counts were estimated. Some clones are missing from TCRdb's copy, which holds only in-frame ones; the method was immunoSEQ multiplex PCR. The V and J calls and the clone size are those of that table, but D and trimming were determined from the DNA. The data hold about 190,000 clones, with around nine tenths observed a single time. This clonotype was sampled from a woman aged 40 to 50 who had recovered from COVID-19. The rearrangement uses TRBV18 and TRBJ2-3, with TRBD2 matching 13 bases. The sequenced sample consisted of peripheral blood. The CDR3 DNA reads TGTGCCAGCTCACCAACTGGGACTAGCGGGGCGATGGCCGATACGCAGTATTTT. Amino acid sequence: CASSPTGTSGAMADTQYF.